This TCR beta chain is from a study of regulatory T cells in long-lasting Graves disease. With iRepertoire HTBI primers and Arm-PCR of CDR3 regions, TCR beta libraries were built. TCRdb independently ran MiXCR on the multiplex PCR reads; one entry per CDR3 protein. In the table there are about 220,000 distinct CDR3 sequences, about 17% of which are singletons. Documented time point: newly diagnosed GD, antithyroid drugs for less than 3 months. The TCR library used RNA extracted from PBMCs. Patients met American Thyroid Association criteria for Graves' disease. J gave up 8 bases and V 6 bases, and 5 bases lay outside the gene matches. CDR3 length: 13 residues. Per the germline V gene, CDR1 is SGHTA and CDR2 is FQGNSA. On this clonotype itself: Its antigen is as yet unknown.

Points from the study as a whole: Investigators studied peripheral blood only, not thyroid tissue. TCR diversity was lower in persistent than newly diagnosed Graves' disease.

The input for sequencing was peripheral blood mononuclear cells (PBMCs), taken at new diagnosis, from a patient treated with antithyroid drugs. The sequence was collected from a female donor with Graves disease. The rearrangement uses TRBV7-2 and TRBJ2-1, with 9 bases fitting TRBD2. This chain's CDR3 is CASRTLAGHEQFF. CDR3 sequence (DNA): TGTGCCAGCAGGACACTAGCGGGCCATGAGCAGTTCTTC. The full variable domain, in which reference TRBV7-2 and TRBJ2-1 provide the parts outside the CDR3, is GAGVSQSPSNKVTEKGKDVELRCDPISGHTALYWYRQSLGQGLEFLIYFQGNSAPDKSGLPSDRFSAERTGGSVSTLTIQRTQQEDSAVYLCASRTLAGHEQFFGPGTRLTVL.